The rows below give T cell receptor beta chains drawn from one sample of a study of shared clonotypes between healthy human individuals. Generated by immunoSEQ multiplex PCR, the TCRdb table keeps only in-frame clones and is missing some. The data contain 470,000 or so clones, approximately 78% of them singletons. Specimen: PBMCs. Receptors were obtained from a middle-aged woman in good health. Some clones in this sample may be carry-over from other donors' samples. CDR3s include the opening cysteine and the closing phenylalanine or tryptophan. D genes are given only for firm matches.

D gene | V gene | CDR3 protein
. | TRBV7-3 | CASSSDRASNTGELFF
. | TRBV29-1 | CSVGSPNEKLFF
. | TRBV5-1 | CASSLTGPYEQYF
. | TRBV2 | CASGQLQETQYF
. | TRBV11-2 | CASSLAPGTSYGYTF
. | TRBV5-6 | CASSGTFYNEQFF
. | TRBV19 | CASSRDQTGELFF
TRBD1 | TRBV6-5 | CASSYRTGGNTIYF
TRBD2 | TRBV14 | CASSQEGLAGVHYEQYF
. | TRBV11-2 | CASSLDRGLEQYF
. | TRBV5-4 | CASSYGSAVTQYF
TRBD1 | TRBV14 | CASSPPGTGGFGYTF
. | TRBV4-2 | CASSQDPGQYGELFF
. | TRBV6-5 | CASRFGRLNTEAFF
. | TRBV7-8 | CASSLNIRDYGYTF
. | TRBV9 | CASSVGWDGNQPQHF
. | TRBV5-7 | CASSFGSLEGIVTYEQYF
. | TRBV15 | CATSRVTGGSAWETQYF
. | TRBV4-2 | CASSQDVGQGSEKLFF
. | TRBV5-1 | CASSLASRQGNSPLHF
TRBD1 | TRBV6-5 | CASSTSGGNGYEQYF
. | TRBV25-1 | CASSPGYEQYF
TRBD2 | TRBV2 | CASRPTSAGELFF
. | TRBV19 | CASLRGVAMNTEAFF
. | TRBV30 | CAWSAQGHGYTF
TRBD1 | TRBV10-3 | CAISDPRQGDYEQYF
. | TRBV27 | CASSQRVTGRPHEQYF
. | TRBV4-1 | CASSQRTLRAMNTEAFF
TRBD1 | TRBV10-3 | CAISETGATNEKLFF
TRBD1 | TRBV18 | CASCPWGGQGGAEAFF
. | TRBV30 | CAWRPGASTDTQYF
. | TRBV5-1 | CASSLGGGQQFF
. | TRBV6-5 | CASRTFGEQYF
. | TRBV20-1 | CSVAKGNEQFF
. | TRBV2 | CASSSRTSSYNEQFF
TRBD2 | TRBV7-9 | CASSLTGTSGSDEQFF
TRBD2 | TRBV28 | CASSYGTSSHEQFF
. | TRBV2 | CASREATRLDTQYF
. | TRBV7-2 | CASSFLLAGDTQYF
. | TRBV11-3 | CASSLTRSSYNEQFF
. | TRBV2 | CASSPRAGGGELFF
. | TRBV30 | CAWSVLYEGGYTF
TRBD1 | TRBV29-1 | CSVVGVPQGPTGELFF
TRBD2 | TRBV11-3 | CASSLYGRGETQYF
TRBD1 | TRBV4-1 | CASSLQLYRDRVTEAFF
TRBD1 | TRBV7-2 | CASSVQQGAVGEQYF
. | TRBV7-9 | CASSLESALFEQYF
. | TRBV7-3 | CASSLTGNTEAFF
TRBD2 | TRBV6-1 | CASSEAGASHEQYF